This T cell receptor beta chain was recorded in a study of vaccination and CD4 T cells after COVID-19. This clonotype was seen more than once but under ten times. Its antigen is still unknown. Sequence data for DNA of cultured CD4+ T cells were generated by the Oncomine TCR Beta short-read assay. One entry per CDR3 protein, called by TCRdb with MiXCR from the PCR reads. The profile covers over 15,000 distinct CDR3 sequences, with 40% to 50% appearing a single time and approximately 6.8% taken by the ten largest. Noted treatment: approximately nine-day PBMC culture with coronavirus spike peptide pools or control peptides (ViraFEST assay). Under the ViraFEST approach, antigen-specific T cells were expanded with peptide pools and TCRs subsequently sequenced. The CDR3 loop spans 14 amino acids. With V trimmed by 5 bases and J by 5 bases, 7 bases remained unmatched. From germline, CDR1 is MNHNS and CDR2 SASEGT.

The rearrangement joins TRBV6-1 to TRBJ2-5; TRBD1 matches at 8 bases. The sequence was obtained from a human donor who had recovered from COVID-19. Specimen: CD4+ T cells from blood, cultured in vitro, collected before SARS-CoV-2 vaccination. CDR3 region: CASSNTGGRETQYF. The CDR3 region has the DNA TGTGCCAGCAGTAATACAGGGGGTCGGGAGACCCAGTACTTC.